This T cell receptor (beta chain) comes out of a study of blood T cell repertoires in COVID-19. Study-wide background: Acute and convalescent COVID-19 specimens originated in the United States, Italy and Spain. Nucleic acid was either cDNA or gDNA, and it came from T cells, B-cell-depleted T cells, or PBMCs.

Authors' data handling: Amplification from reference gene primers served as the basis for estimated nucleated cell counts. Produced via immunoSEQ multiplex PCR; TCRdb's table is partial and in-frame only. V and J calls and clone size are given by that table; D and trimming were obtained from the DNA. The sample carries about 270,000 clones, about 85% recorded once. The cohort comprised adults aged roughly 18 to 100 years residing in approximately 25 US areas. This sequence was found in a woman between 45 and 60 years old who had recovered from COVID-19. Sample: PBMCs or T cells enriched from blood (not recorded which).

The CDR3 nucleotides read TGTGCCAGCAGCTTTTCAACACAGGGAAGAACTGAAGCTTTCTTT. Translating it yields CASSFSTQGRTEAFF. This chain links TRBV27 with TRBJ1-1; a possible D gene is TRBD1 (6 bases). The length of the CDR3 is 15 residues. V lost 6 bases and J lost 5, with 19 bases in between. The germline V gene has CDR1 MNHEY and CDR2 SMNVEV (reference sequence).